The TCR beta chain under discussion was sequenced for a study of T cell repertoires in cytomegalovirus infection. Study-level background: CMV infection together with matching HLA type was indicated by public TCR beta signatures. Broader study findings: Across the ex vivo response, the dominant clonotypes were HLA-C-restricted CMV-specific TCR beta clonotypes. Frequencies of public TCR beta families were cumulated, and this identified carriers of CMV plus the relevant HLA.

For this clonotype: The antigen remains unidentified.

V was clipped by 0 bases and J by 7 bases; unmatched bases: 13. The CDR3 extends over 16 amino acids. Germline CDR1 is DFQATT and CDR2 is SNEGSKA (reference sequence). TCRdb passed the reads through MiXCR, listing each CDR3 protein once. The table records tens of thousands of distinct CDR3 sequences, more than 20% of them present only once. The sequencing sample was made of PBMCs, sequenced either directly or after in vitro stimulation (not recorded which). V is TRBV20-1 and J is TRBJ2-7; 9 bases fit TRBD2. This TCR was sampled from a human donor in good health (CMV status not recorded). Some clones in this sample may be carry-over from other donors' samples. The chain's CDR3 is CSARDQKRGVRGEQYF. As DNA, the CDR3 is TGCAGTGCTAGAGATCAAAAGCGGGGGGTGAGGGGGGAGCAGTACTTC.